The 4 T cell receptor beta chains in this list originate from one sample, sequenced in a study of graft-versus-host responses after intestinal transplantation. Repertoires were generated with immunoSEQ multiplex PCR, while TCRdb's copy carries only in-frame clones and drops some. Of 60,000 to 90,000 clones in the sample, about 92% were seen once. These receptors' targets are unknown. The source was unstimulated CD8+ T cells sorted from spleen or lymph node cells, collected before intestinal transplant. The source is a human donor who received an intestinal transplant.

This chain uses TRBV9 with TRBJ2-1; 8 nucleotides line up with TRBD1. J was trimmed by 6 bases and V by 5 bases; bases with no gene match: 7. The CDR3 spans 14 residues. Per germline, CDR1 SGDLS and CDR2 YYNGEE. The CDR3 spells CASSRTGTGNEQFF. In nucleotides, the CDR3 is TGTGCCAGCAGTCGTACCGGGACAGGCAATGAGCAGTTCTTC.

V usage is TRBV19 and J usage is TRBJ2-1, with D perhaps matching TRBD2 (7 bases). The germline V gene has CDR1 LNHDA and CDR2 SQIVND (reference sequence). The CDR3 consists of 16 residues. V was cut by 3 bases and J by 2 bases, with 14 bases left in between. CDR3 sequence (DNA): TGTGCCAGTAGTATCTTGGGCGGGGGCCCCTACAATGAGCAGTTCTTC. Encoded protein: CASSILGGGPYNEQFF.

The chain combines TRBV27 with TRBJ1-2; D perhaps matches TRBD1 (5 bases). CDR1 is MNHEY and CDR2 is SMNVEV in the germline V gene (reference sequence). CDR3 size: 12 residues. V was trimmed by 3 bases and J by 8 bases, leaving 10 bases between them. The CDR3: CASSFPGGGYTF. CDR3 coding DNA: TGTGCCAGCAGTTTCCCGGGGGGGGGCTACACCTTC.

This chain uses TRBV9 with TRBJ1-6; D might be TRBD1 (6 bases). The CDR3 sequence is 15 residues long. V was clipped by 3 bases and J by 2 bases, with 9 bases between them. Germline CDR1 is SGDLS and CDR2 is YYNGEE. As DNA, the CDR3 is TGTGCCAGCAGCGATGAGGGGGCCTATAATTCACCCCTCCACTTT. Translation: CASSDEGAYNSPLHF.